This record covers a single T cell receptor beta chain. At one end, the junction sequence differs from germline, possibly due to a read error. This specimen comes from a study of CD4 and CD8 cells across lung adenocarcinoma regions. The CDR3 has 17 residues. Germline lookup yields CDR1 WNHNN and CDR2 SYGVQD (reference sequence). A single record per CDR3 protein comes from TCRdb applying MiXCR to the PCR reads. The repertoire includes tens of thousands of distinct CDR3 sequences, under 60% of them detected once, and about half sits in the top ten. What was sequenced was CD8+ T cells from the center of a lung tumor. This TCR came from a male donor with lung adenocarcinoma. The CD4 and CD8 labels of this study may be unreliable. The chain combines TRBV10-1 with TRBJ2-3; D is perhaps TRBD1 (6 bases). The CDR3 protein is CASSEGSGGSGPDTQYF. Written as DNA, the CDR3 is TGCGCCAGCAGTGAGGGATCTGGGGGCAGTGGGCCAGATACGCAGTATTTC.